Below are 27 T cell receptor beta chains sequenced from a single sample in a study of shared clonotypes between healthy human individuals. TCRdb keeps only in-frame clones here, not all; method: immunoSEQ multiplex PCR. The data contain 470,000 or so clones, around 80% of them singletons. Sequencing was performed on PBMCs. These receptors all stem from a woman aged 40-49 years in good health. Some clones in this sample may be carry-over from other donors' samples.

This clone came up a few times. The CDR3 region is CASSVYGTGNTEAFF. In DNA form, the CDR3 reads TGTGCCAGCAGCGTATACGGGACAGGGAACACTGAAGCTTTCTTT. V and J are TRBV9 and TRBJ1-1, with 8 bases fitting TRBD1. The CDR3 has 15 residues. CDR1 and CDR2 (germline): SGDLS, YYNGEE. J was trimmed by 1 base and V by 1 base; bases with no gene match: 3.

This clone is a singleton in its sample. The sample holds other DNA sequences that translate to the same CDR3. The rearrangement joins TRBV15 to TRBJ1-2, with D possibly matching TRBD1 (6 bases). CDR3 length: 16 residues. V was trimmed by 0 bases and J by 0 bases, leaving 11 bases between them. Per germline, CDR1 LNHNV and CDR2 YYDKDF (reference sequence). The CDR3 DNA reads TGTGCCACCAGCAGAGATCGGGGGCTTTCTAACTATGGCTACACCTTC. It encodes CATSRDRGLSNYGYTF.

CDR3 in DNA: TGTGCCAGCAGTTCAAACAGACACGTAAGCTACGAGCAGTACTTC. Translated, it gives CASSSNRHVSYEQYF. This chain connects TRBV28 to TRBJ2-5; D remains ambiguous. The J call is uncertain, as TRBJ2-7 better fits the DNA end. CDR3 length: 15 amino acids. Germline V CDR1 and CDR2: MDHEN, SYDVKM.

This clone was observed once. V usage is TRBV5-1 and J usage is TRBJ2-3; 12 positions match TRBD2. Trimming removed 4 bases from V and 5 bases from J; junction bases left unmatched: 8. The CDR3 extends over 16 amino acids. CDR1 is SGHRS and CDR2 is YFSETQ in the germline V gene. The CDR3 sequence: CASSPSTSGSIDTQYF. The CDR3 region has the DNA TGCGCCAGCAGCCCGTCGACTAGCGGGAGTATAGATACGCAGTATTTT. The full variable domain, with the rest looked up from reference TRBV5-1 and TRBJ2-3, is KAGVTQTPRYLIKTRGQQVTLSCSPISGHRSVSWYQQTPGQGLQFLFEYFSETQRNKGNFPGRFSGRQFSNSRSEMNVSTLELGDSALYLCASSPSTSGSIDTQYFGPGTRLTVL.

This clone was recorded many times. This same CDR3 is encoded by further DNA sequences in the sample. CDR3 coding DNA: TGCGCCAGCAGCTTCCAGAGCTCCTACGAGCAGTACTTC. Translating it yields CASSFQSSYEQYF. This sequence joins TRBV5-1 and TRBJ2-7; D is unclear. The ends were cut back, 2 bases at V and 0 bases at J, with 6 bases in the middle. Per the germline V gene, CDR1 is SGHRS and CDR2 is YFSETQ. CDR3 length: 13 residues.

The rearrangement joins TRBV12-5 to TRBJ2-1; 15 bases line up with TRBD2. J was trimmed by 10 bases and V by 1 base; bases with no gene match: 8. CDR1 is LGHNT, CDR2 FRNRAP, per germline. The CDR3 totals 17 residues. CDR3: CASGLGTSGRASGEQFF. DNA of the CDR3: TGTGCTAGTGGTTTGGGGACTAGCGGGAGGGCCTCGGGCGAGCAGTTCTTC.

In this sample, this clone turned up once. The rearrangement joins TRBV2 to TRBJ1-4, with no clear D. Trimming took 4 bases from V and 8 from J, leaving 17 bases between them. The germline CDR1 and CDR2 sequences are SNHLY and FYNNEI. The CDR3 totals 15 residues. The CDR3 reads CASSALRRGSEKLFF. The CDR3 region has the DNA TGTGCCAGCAGTGCGTTACGACGAGGGAGCGAAAAACTGTTTTTT.

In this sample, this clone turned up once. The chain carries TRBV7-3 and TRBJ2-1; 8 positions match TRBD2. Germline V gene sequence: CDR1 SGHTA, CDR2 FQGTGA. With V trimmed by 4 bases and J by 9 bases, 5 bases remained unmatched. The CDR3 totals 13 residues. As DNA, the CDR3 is TGTGCCAGCAGCTCGGGACTAGGCGGTGAGCAGTTCTTC. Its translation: CASSSGLGGEQFF.

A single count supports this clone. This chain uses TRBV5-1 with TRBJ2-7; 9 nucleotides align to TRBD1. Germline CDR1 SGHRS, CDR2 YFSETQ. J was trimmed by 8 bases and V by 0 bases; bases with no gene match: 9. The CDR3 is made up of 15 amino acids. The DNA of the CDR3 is TGCGCCAGCAGCTTGGGCGGACAGGGGCCCGGCCAGCAGTACTTC. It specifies CASSLGGQGPGQQYF.

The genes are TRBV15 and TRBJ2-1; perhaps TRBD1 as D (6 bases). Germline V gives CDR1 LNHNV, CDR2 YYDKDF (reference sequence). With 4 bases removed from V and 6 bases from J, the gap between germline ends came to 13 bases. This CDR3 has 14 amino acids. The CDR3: CATSTSTGFNEQFF. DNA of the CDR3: TGTGCCACCAGCACCTCAACAGGGTTCAATGAGCAGTTCTTC.

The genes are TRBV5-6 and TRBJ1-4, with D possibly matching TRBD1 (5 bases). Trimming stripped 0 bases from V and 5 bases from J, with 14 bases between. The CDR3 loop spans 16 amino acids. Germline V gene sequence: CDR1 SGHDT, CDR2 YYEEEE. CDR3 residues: CASSLAMGVQNEKLFF. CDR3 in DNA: TGTGCCAGCAGCTTGGCGATGGGGGTCCAAAATGAAAAACTGTTTTTT.

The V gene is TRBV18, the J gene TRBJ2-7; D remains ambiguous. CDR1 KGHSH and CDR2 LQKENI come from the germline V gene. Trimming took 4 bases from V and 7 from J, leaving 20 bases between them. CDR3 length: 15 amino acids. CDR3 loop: CASSQNSFTPREQYF. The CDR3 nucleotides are TGTGCCAGCTCACAGAACTCCTTTACCCCGAGGGAGCAGTACTTC.

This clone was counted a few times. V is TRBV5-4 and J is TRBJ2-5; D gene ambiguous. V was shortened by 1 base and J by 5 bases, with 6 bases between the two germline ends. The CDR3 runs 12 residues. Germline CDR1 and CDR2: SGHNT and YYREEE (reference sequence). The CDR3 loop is CASSLWLETQYF. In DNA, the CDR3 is TGTGCCAGCAGCTTGTGGTTGGAGACCCAGTACTTC.

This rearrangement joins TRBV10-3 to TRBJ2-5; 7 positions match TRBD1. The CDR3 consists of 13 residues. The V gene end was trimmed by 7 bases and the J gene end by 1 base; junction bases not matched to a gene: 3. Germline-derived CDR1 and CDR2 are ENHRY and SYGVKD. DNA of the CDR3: TGTGCCATCAATGCAGGGGGCCAAGAGACCCAGTACTTC. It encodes CAINAGGQETQYF.

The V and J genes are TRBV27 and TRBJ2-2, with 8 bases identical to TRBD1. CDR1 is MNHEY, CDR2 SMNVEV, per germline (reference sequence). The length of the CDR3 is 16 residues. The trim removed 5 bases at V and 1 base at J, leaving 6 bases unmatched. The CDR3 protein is CASSTRTGLNTGELFF. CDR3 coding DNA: TGTGCCAGCAGTACTCGGACAGGGCTGAACACCGGGGAGCTGTTTTTT.

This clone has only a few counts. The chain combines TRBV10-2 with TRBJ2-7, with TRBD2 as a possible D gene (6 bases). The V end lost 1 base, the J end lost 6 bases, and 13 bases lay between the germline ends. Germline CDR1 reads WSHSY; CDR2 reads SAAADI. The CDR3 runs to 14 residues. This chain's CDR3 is CASSELEGVFEQYF. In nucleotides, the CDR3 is TGCGCCAGCAGTGAGTTGGAGGGAGTGTTCGAGCAGTACTTC.

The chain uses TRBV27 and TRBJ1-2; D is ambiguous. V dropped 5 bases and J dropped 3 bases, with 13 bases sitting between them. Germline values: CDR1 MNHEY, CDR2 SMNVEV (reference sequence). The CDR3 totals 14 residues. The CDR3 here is CASSPVALDYGYTF. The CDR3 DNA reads TGTGCCAGCAGTCCAGTAGCCCTTGACTATGGCTACACCTTC.

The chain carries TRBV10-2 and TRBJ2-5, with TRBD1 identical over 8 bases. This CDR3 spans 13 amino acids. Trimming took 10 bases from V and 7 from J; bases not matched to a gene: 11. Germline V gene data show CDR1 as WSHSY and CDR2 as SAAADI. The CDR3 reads CATLAGTGGTQYF. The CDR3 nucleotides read TGCGCCACTCTAGCCGGGACAGGAGGGACCCAGTACTTC.

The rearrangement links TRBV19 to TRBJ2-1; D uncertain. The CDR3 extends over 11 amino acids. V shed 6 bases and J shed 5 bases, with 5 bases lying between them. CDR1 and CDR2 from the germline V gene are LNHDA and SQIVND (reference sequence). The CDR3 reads CASSKNNEQFF. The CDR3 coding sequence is TGTGCCAGTAGCAAAAACAATGAGCAGTTCTTC. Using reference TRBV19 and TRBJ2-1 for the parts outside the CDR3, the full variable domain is DGGITQSPKYLFRKEGQNVTLSCEQNLNHDAMYWYRQDPGQGLRLIYYSQIVNDFQKGDIAEGYSVSREKKESFPLTVTSAQKNPTAFYLCASSKNNEQFFGPGTRLTVL.

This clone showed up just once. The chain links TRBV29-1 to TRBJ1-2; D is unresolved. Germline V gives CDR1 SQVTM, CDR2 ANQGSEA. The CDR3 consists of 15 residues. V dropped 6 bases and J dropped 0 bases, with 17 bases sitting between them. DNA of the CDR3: TGCAGCGTCCCAATAGCCCCGGGAGCTAACTATGGCTACACCTTC. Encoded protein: CSVPIAPGANYGYTF. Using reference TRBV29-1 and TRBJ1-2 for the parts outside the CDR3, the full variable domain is SAVISQKPSRDICQRGTSLTIQCQVDSQVTMMFWYRQQPGQSLTLIATANQGSEATYESGFVIDKFPISRPNLTFSTLTVSNMSPEDSSIYLCSVPIAPGANYGYTFGSGTRLTVV.

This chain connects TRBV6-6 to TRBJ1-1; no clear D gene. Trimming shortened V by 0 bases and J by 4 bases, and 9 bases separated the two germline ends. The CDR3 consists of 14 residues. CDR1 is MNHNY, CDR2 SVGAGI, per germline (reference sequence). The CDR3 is CASSYSGGGTEAFF. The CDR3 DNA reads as TGTGCCAGCAGTTACTCTGGCGGAGGCACTGAAGCTTTCTTT.

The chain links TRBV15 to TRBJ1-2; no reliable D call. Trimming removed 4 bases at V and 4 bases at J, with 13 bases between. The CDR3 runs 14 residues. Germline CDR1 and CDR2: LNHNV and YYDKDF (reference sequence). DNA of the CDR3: TGTGCCACCAGCATCGGAGGGCAAACCTATGGCTACACCTTC. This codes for CATSIGGQTYGYTF. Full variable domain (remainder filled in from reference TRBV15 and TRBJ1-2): DAMVIQNPRYQVTQFGKPVTLSCSQTLNHNVMYWYQQKSSQAPKLLFHYYDKDFNNEADTPDNFQSRRPNTSFCFLDIRSPGLGDTAMYLCATSIGGQTYGYTFGSGTRLTVV.

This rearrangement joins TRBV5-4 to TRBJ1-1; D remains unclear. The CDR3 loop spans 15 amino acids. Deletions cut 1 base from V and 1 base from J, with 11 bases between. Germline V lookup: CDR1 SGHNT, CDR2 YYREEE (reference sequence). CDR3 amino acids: CASSLSSGRNTEAFF. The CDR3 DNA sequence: TGTGCCAGCAGCTTGTCTAGTGGTCGGAACACTGAAGCTTTCTTT.

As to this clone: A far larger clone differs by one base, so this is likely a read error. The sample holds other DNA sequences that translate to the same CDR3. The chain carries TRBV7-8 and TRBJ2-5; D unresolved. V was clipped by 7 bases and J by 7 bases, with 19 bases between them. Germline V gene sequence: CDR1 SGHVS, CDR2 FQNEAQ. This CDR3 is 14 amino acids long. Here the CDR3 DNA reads TGTGCCAGCAACCCTCCGAGCGAGTCACGGACCCAGTACTTC. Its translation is CASNPPSESRTQYF.

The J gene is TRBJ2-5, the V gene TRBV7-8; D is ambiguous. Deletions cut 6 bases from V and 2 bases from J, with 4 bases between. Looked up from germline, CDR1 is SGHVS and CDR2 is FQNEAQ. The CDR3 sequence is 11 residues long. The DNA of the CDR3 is TGTGCCAGCAGGATGCAAGAGACCCAGTACTTC. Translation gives CASRMQETQYF.

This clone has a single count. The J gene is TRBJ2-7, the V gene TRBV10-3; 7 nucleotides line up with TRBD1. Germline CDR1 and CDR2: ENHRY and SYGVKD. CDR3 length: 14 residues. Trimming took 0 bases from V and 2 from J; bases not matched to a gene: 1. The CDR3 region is CAISESGQTYEQYF. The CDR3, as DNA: TGTGCCATCAGTGAGTCGGGACAGACCTACGAGCAGTACTTC.

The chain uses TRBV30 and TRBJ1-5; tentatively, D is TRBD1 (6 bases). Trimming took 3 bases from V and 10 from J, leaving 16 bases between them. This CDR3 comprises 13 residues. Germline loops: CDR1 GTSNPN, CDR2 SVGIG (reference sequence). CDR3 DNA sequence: TGTGCCTGGAGGACGGCAGGGGAACAACCCCAGCATTTT. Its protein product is CAWRTAGEQPQHF. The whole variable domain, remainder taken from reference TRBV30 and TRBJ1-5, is SQTIHQWPATLVQPVGSPLSLECTVEGTSNPNLYWYRQAAGRGLQLLFYSVGIGQISSEVPQNLSASRPQDRQFILSSKKLLLSDSGFYLCAWRTAGEQPQHFGDGTRLSIL.